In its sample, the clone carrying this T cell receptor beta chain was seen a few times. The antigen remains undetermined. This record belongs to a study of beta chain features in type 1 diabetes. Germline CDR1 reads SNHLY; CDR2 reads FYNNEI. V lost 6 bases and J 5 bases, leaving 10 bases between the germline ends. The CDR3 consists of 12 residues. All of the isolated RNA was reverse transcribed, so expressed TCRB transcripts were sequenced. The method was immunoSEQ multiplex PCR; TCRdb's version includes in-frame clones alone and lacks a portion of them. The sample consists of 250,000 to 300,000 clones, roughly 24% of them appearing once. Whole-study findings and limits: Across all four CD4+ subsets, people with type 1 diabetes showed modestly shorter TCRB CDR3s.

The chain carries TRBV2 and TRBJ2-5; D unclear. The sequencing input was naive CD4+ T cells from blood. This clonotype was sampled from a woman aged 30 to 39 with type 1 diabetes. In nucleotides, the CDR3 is TGTGCCAGCAGGCGCGAGGTGGAGACCCAGTACTTC. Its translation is CASRREVETQYF.